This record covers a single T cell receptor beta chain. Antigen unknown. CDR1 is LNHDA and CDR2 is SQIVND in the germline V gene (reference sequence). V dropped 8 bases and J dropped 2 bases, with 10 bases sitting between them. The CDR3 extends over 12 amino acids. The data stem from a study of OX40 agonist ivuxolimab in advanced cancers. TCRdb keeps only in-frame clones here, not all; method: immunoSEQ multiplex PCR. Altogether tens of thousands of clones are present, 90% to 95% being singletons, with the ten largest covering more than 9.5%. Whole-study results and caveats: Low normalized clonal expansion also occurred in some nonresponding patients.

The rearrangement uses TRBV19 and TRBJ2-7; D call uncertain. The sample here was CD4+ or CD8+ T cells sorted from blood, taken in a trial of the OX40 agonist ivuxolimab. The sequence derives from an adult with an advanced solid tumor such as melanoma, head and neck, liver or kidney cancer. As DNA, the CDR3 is TGTGCCAGTGGAGAGGCAGCCTACGAGCAGTACTTC. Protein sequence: CASGEAAYEQYF.